A selection of T cell receptor beta chains follows, all from one sample in a study of shared clonotypes between healthy human individuals. The data were produced by immunoSEQ multiplex PCR, yet TCRdb's version contains in-frame clones alone and is incomplete. This sample has more than 2 million clones, with 85% to 95% found just once. Sequencing input: naive CD4+ T cells sorted from blood. Receptor source: a man aged 18 to 35 in good health. CDR3s include the opening cysteine and the closing phenylalanine or tryptophan. Fields, in order: clone size, V gene, J gene, D gene, CDR3 protein, CDR3 DNA. A D gene is named only where the DNA matches it firmly. Not every row has a clone size; where given, it reads once, few, many or a size class.

-,TRBV9,TRBJ2-5,-,CASTRTGDGQETQYF,TGTGCCAGCACCAGGACGGGGGACGGCCAAGAGACCCAGTACTTC
-,TRBV19,TRBJ1-5,-,CASSSGPGGQPQHF,TGTGCCAGTAGTTCTGGCCCGGGGGGTCAGCCCCAGCATTTT
-,TRBV9,TRBJ2-2,-,CASSGGPQSSTGELFF,TGTGCCAGCAGCGGAGGCCCACAGAGTTCTACCGGGGAGCTGTTTTTT
-,TRBV2,TRBJ2-6,-,CASSEFVGAGANVLTF,TGTGCCAGCAGTGAATTTGTAGGGGCTGGGGCCAACGTCCTGACTTTC
-,TRBV21-1,TRBJ2-2,-,CASSKAATTGELFF,TGTGCCAGCAGCAAAGCGGCAACCACCGGGGAGCTGTTTTTT
-,TRBV30,TRBJ1-1,-,CAWSVSSFGRNEAFF,TGTGCCTGGAGTGTATCCTCCTTCGGCAGGAATGAAGCTTTCTTT
-,TRBV2,TRBJ2-7,TRBD2,CASSTSGYEQYF,TGTGCCAGCAGTACTAGCGGCTACGAGCAGTACTTC
-,TRBV6-1,TRBJ2-7,TRBD1,CASSIQGGAYEQYF,TGTGCCAGCAGTATACAGGGGGGAGCCTACGAGCAGTACTTC
-,TRBV6-5,TRBJ1-1,-,CASSALGWNTEAFF,TGTGCCAGCAGTGCCTTAGGTTGGAACACTGAAGCTTTCTTT
-,TRBV7-2,TRBJ2-3,-,CASSIRRGRDTDTQYF,TGTGCCAGCAGCATCCGCCGCGGTAGGGACACAGATACGCAGTATTTT
-,TRBV30,TRBJ1-1,-,CAWSPLPGAEAFF,TGTGCCTGGAGCCCTCTACCAGGGGCTGAAGCTTTCTTT
-,TRBV9,TRBJ1-4,-,CASSVGDGNEKLFF,TGTGCCAGCAGCGTAGGGGACGGTAATGAAAAACTGTTTTTT
-,TRBV5-1,TRBJ2-1,-,CASSSAGPDNEQFF,TGCGCCAGCAGCTCGGCGGGCCCCGACAATGAGCAGTTCTTC
-,TRBV10-3,TRBJ2-1,-,CAISEMDSANEQFF,TGTGCCATCAGTGAAATGGACAGCGCCAATGAGCAGTTCTTC
-,TRBV5-6,TRBJ1-2,-,CASSFQDGYGYTF,TGTGCCAGCAGCTTCCAGGATGGCTATGGCTACACCTTC
-,TRBV30,TRBJ1-5,-,CAWSPRMDQPQHF,TGTGCCTGGAGTCCCCGGATGGATCAGCCCCAGCATTTT
-,TRBV7-2,TRBJ1-2,TRBD1,CASSLNDRGNYGYTF,TGTGCCAGCAGCTTAAATGACAGGGGTAACTATGGCTACACCTTC
-,TRBV19,TRBJ1-2,TRBD1,CASSIRQGYGYTF,TGTGCCAGTAGTATTAGACAGGGATATGGCTACACCTTC
-,TRBV5-1,TRBJ2-7,TRBD2,CASSLEASGANEQYF,TGCGCCAGCAGCTTGGAGGCTAGCGGGGCGAACGAGCAGTACTTC
-,TRBV7-3,TRBJ2-2,-,CASSFPPGELFF,TGTGCCAGCAGCTTCCCTCCCGGGGAGCTGTTTTTT
-,TRBV5-8,TRBJ2-5,-,CASSQSSRGETQYF,TGTGCCAGCAGCCAATCCTCGAGGGGAGAGACCCAGTACTTC
-,TRBV4-3,TRBJ2-7,-,CASSQDHPYPYEQYF,TGCGCCAGCAGCCAAGATCACCCCTACCCCTACGAGCAGTACTTC
-,TRBV6-6,TRBJ2-2,-,CASRSHRVTGELFF,TGTGCCAGCAGATCCCACAGGGTAACCGGGGAGCTGTTTTTT
-,TRBV5-1,TRBJ2-7,TRBD1,CASSSGQGPYEQYF,TGCGCCAGCAGCTCGGGACAGGGACCCTACGAGCAGTACTTC
-,TRBV19,TRBJ2-5,-,CASSIQSSGPQETQYF,TGTGCCAGTAGTATACAATCTTCGGGGCCTCAAGAGACCCAGTACTTC
-,TRBV5-1,TRBJ2-4,-,CASSLEGQALDIQYF,TGCGCCAGCAGCTTGGAAGGCCAGGCCCTCGACATTCAGTACTTC
-,TRBV6-1,TRBJ1-5,-,CASSQTRAPNQPQHF,TGTGCCAGCAGTCAAACCCGGGCCCCCAATCAGCCCCAGCATTTT
few,TRBV30,TRBJ1-5,-,CAWSVTREPQHF,TGTGCCTGGAGTGTGACTCGGGAGCCCCAGCATTTT
-,TRBV2,TRBJ2-4,-,CASSAEKRGENIQYF,TGTGCCAGCAGTGCTGAGAAACGCGGGGAAAACATTCAGTACTTC
-,TRBV6-5,TRBJ2-2,TRBD2,CASGRGGDTGELFF,TGTGCCAGCGGGCGCGGGGGGGACACCGGGGAGCTGTTTTTT
-,TRBV6-1,TRBJ1-4,-,CASSEYARKLFF,TGTGCCAGCAGCGAATACGCTCGAAAACTGTTTTTT
-,TRBV28,TRBJ1-5,-,CASSSSQPGVRQPQHF,TGTGCCAGCAGTTCGAGTCAACCGGGGGTCAGGCAGCCCCAGCATTTT
once,TRBV6-5,TRBJ2-4,TRBD1,CASSSRTGWGKNIQYF,TGTGCCAGCAGTTCCCGGACAGGATGGGGCAAAAACATTCAGTACTTC
-,TRBV5-6,TRBJ2-6,-,CASSRGEANVLTF,TGTGCCAGCAGCAGGGGTGAGGCCAACGTCCTGACTTTC
-,TRBV7-2,TRBJ1-2,-,CASSIPANYGYTF,TGTGCCAGCAGCATCCCAGCCAACTATGGCTACACCTTC
-,TRBV6-1,TRBJ2-3,-,CASSDKLGLGGDTQYF,TGTGCCAGCAGTGACAAACTAGGGTTGGGAGGAGATACGCAGTATTTT
-,TRBV5-4,TRBJ2-1,TRBD2,CASSGGLAGRDEQFF,TGTGCCAGCAGCGGGGGACTAGCGGGACGAGATGAGCAGTTCTTC
once,TRBV19,TRBJ1-5,TRBD1,CASIDRAYSNQPQHF,TGTGCCAGTATCGACAGGGCATATAGCAATCAGCCCCAGCATTTT
-,TRBV6-5,TRBJ1-2,-,CASSYGQTHGYTF,TGTGCCAGCAGTTACGGCCAAACCCACGGCTACACCTTC
-,TRBV30,TRBJ2-1,-,CAGGAGEVSYNEQFF,TGTGCCGGGGGTGCCGGGGAAGTATCCTACAATGAGCAGTTCTTC
once,TRBV6-9,TRBJ2-1,-,CASKTPHNEQFF,TGTGCCAGCAAAACGCCCCACAATGAGCAGTTCTTC
once,TRBV30,TRBJ2-7,-,CAWNDIRGREQYF,TGTGCCTGGAATGACATCCGGGGCCGCGAGCAGTACTTC
-,TRBV11-3,TRBJ2-1,-,CASSLQGIDEQFF,TGTGCCAGCAGCTTACAGGGGATCGATGAGCAGTTCTTC
-,TRBV5-1,TRBJ1-3,-,CASRSERTIGNTIYF,TGCGCCAGCAGGTCGGAAAGGACAATAGGAAACACCATATATTTT
-,TRBV11-2,TRBJ2-5,TRBD2,CASSLEGTSGQETQYF,TGTGCCAGCAGCTTAGAAGGGACTAGCGGGCAAGAGACCCAGTACTTC
-,TRBV28,TRBJ1-2,-,CASSKTNYGYTF,TGTGCCAGCAGCAAAACTAACTATGGCTACACCTTC